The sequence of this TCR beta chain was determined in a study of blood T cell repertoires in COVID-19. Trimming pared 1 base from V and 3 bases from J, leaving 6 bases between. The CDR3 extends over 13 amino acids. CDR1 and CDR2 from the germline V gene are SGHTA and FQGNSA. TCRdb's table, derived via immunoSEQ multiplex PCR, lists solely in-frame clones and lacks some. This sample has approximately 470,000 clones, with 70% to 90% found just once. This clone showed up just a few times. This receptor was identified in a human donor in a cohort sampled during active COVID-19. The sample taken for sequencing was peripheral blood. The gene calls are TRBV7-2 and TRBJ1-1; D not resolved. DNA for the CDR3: TGTGCCAGCAGCTTAGTACAGCACACTGAAGCTTTCTTT. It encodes CASSLVQHTEAFF.